Presented here are 18 T cell receptor beta chains from one specimen sequenced in a study of cytomegalovirus exposure and HLA in healthy donors. Use of 60 Vbeta and 13 Jbeta primers characterized the PCR. Produced via immunoSEQ multiplex PCR; TCRdb's table is partial and in-frame only. Of approximately 160,000 clones listed, over 60% are singletons. The sample consisted of PBMCs. The source is a woman aged 25 to 39 in good health and CMV-seronegative.

The chain couples TRBV6-5 to TRBJ1-5; 7 bases are a match to TRBD1. This CDR3 region has 15 residues. The V gene end was trimmed by 7 bases and the J gene end by 6 bases; junction bases not matched to a gene: 12. Looked up from germline, CDR1 is MNHEY and CDR2 is SVGAGI. The CDR3 sequence is CASTPYRGGGQPQHF. The CDR3 DNA reads as TGTGCCAGCACCCCATACAGGGGAGGAGGTCAGCCCCAGCATTTT.

In its sample, this clone was seen once. The chain is built from TRBV5-4 and TRBJ2-3; 7 bases agree with TRBD1. This CDR3 is built from 15 residues. V trimming: 4 bases; J trimming: 0 bases; junction bases outside the gene matches: 5. The germline CDR1 and CDR2 sequences are SGHNT and YYREEE (reference sequence). The CDR3 sequence is CASSRDSRSTDTQYF. DNA of the CDR3: TGTGCCAGCAGCCGGGACAGCCGAAGCACAGATACGCAGTATTTT.

The V and J genes are TRBV28 and TRBJ2-5; 13 nucleotides match TRBD2. This CDR3 is built from 18 residues. V trimming: 3 bases; J trimming: 0 bases; junction bases outside the gene matches: 7. Per the germline V gene, CDR1 is MDHEN and CDR2 is SYDVKM. CDR3: CASSFSGLAGAYQETQYF. The DNA for the CDR3 is TGTGCCAGCAGTTTTAGCGGACTAGCGGGAGCTTACCAAGAGACCCAGTACTTC.

The chain uses TRBV11-2 and TRBJ2-1; 13 bases align to TRBD2. The CDR3 has 16 amino acids. CDR1 is SGHAT, CDR2 FQNNGV, per germline. With V trimmed by 5 bases and J by 7 bases, 8 bases remained unmatched. The CDR3 DNA is TGTGCCAGCAGCAAGTCAGTACTAGCGGGGGGGAATGAGCAGTTCTTC. Protein product: CASSKSVLAGGNEQFF.

This rearrangement joins TRBV5-8 to TRBJ1-5; TRBD1 might be the D (5 bases). The germline V and J ends were trimmed by 0 bases and 2 bases, with 12 bases remaining between them. The CDR3 is made up of 16 amino acids. Germline V gene sequence: CDR1 SGHTS, CDR2 YDEGEE. Here the CDR3 reads CASSLEVGRGNQPQHF. Written as DNA, the CDR3 is TGTGCCAGCAGCTTGGAAGTGGGCAGGGGCAATCAGCCCCAGCATTTT.

The chain joins TRBV5-4 to TRBJ2-5, with 12 bases aligning to TRBD2. V shed 4 bases, J shed 2 bases, and the junction held 3 bases outside the gene matches. CDR3 length equals 15 residues. Germline V lookup: CDR1 SGHNT, CDR2 YYREEE (reference sequence). This chain's CDR3 is CASSGTSGLQETQYF. CDR3 in DNA: TGTGCCAGCAGCGGGACTAGCGGGTTACAAGAGACCCAGTACTTC.

V and J are TRBV7-9 and TRBJ2-7; maybe TRBD1 (5 bases). Germline assignment: CDR1 SEHNR and CDR2 FQNEAQ (reference sequence). There are 15 residues in the CDR3. V lost 0 bases, J lost 0 bases, and 9 bases lay in between. The CDR3 coding sequence is TGTGCCAGCAGCTTAGCTCAGGGAATCTCCTACGAGCAGTACTTC. Its protein is CASSLAQGISYEQYF.

The V and J genes are TRBV28 and TRBJ2-5; 11 bases agree with TRBD1. The CDR3 spans 17 residues. The germline V gene encodes CDR1 MDHEN and CDR2 SYDVKM. J was trimmed by 5 bases and V by 6 bases; bases with no gene match: 14. Here the CDR3 reads CASSPPGTGGMKETQYF. The CDR3 DNA reads as TGTGCCAGCAGCCCCCCCGGGACAGGGGGGATGAAGGAGACCCAGTACTTC.

The chain employs TRBV13 and TRBJ1-2; 10 bases are shared with TRBD1. Trimming at V came to 0 bases and at J to 4 bases, leaving 14 bases not matched to a gene. The CDR3 runs to 19 residues. In germline, CDR1 is PRHDT, CDR2 FYEKMQ (reference sequence). This chain's CDR3 is CASSLGSRWTGGTIYGYTF. The CDR3 DNA reads TGTGCCAGCAGCTTAGGCTCTAGGTGGACAGGGGGGACTATCTATGGCTACACCTTC.

The rearrangement uses TRBV6-1 and TRBJ1-1; 8 bases are shared with TRBD1. The CDR3 has 15 amino acids. The V segment lost 3 bases and the J segment 0 bases; nucleotides outside the gene matches: 3. CDR1 and CDR2 (germline): MNHNS, SASEGT. CDR3 nucleotides: TGTGCCAGCAGTGATCAGGGGGCTATGAACACTGAAGCTTTCTTT. Amino acid sequence: CASSDQGAMNTEAFF.

The genes are TRBV7-2 and TRBJ2-7; 8 bases are a match to TRBD2. The CDR3 has 15 residues. The germline V gene encodes CDR1 SGHTA and CDR2 FQGNSA. Unmatched junction bases numbered 7, after V lost 1 base and J lost 5 bases. The CDR3 spells CASSLVTGGLNEQYF. The CDR3 DNA reads as TGTGCCAGCAGCTTAGTGACGGGAGGGCTCAACGAGCAGTACTTC.

J is TRBJ2-1 and V is TRBV6-5; D remains ambiguous. The CDR3 is 15 amino acids. CDR1 and CDR2 (germline): MNHEY, SVGAGI. Trimming removed 5 bases from V and 0 bases from J, with 11 bases in between. The CDR3 sequence: CASSPTHSSYNEQFF. In DNA, the CDR3 is TGTGCCAGCAGTCCTACCCATAGCTCCTACAATGAGCAGTTCTTC.

Notes on this clone: A read error may produce the germline difference seen at one junction end. The rearrangement uses TRBV19 and TRBJ1-2; no definite D call. CDR1 is LNHDA and CDR2 is SQIVND in the germline V gene (reference sequence). The CDR3 extends over 15 amino acids. The DNA for the CDR3 is TGTGCCAGTAGTGGCGACCCCTCGGGTTCCTATGGCTACCCCTTC. Translated: CASSGDPSGSYGYPF.

The chain couples TRBV5-4 to TRBJ2-7; no reliable D call. With 0 bases removed from V and 0 bases from J, the gap between germline ends came to 10 bases. CDR1 is SGHNT, CDR2 YYREEE, per germline (reference sequence). There are 15 residues in the CDR3. The CDR3: CASSLGLQPSYEQYF. The CDR3, as DNA: TGTGCCAGCAGCTTGGGCCTACAGCCCTCCTACGAGCAGTACTTC.

This clone has just a few counts. This sequence joins TRBV6-6 and TRBJ1-1; TRBD1 might be the D (6 bases). This CDR3 has 13 residues. CDR1 is MNHNY, CDR2 SVGAGI, per germline (reference sequence). V was shortened by 6 bases and J by 1 base, with 9 bases between the two germline ends. The CDR3 sequence is CASSPGQNTEAFF. For the CDR3, the DNA is TGTGCCAGCAGCCCGGGACAGAACACTGAAGCTTTCTTT.

This chain uses TRBV4-1 with TRBJ1-5, with unresolved D. The CDR3 consists of 14 residues. Trimming cost V 2 bases and J 5 bases, with 10 bases left between them. From germline, CDR1 is MGHRA and CDR2 YSYEKL. Here the CDR3 DNA reads TGCGCCAGCAGCCAACTTCTCGGGGATCAGCCCCAGCATTTT. Protein sequence: CASSQLLGDQPQHF.

This clone is medium-sized. The chain links TRBV7-2 to TRBJ1-1; tentative D call: TRBD1 (5 bases). The germline gives CDR1 SGHTA, CDR2 FQGNSA. CDR3 length: 14 residues. V was cut by 1 base and J by 2 bases, with 8 bases left in between. The CDR3: CASSLGQFNTEAFF. The CDR3 DNA is TGTGCCAGCAGCTTAGGACAGTTTAACACTGAAGCTTTCTTT.

The chain joins TRBV5-1 to TRBJ2-7; TRBD1 matches at 7 bases. Germline trimming cut 4 bases from V and 3 bases from J; bases unmatched to any gene: 7. Germline loops: CDR1 SGHRS, CDR2 YFSETQ. The CDR3 is 14 amino acids. The CDR3 spells CASSQGQESYEQYF. In DNA form, the CDR3 reads TGCGCCAGCAGCCAAGGACAGGAGAGCTACGAGCAGTACTTC.